This T cell receptor beta chain was found in a study of T cell responses to AZD1222 COVID-19 vaccine. General study findings and limits: Targeting of unmutated variant regions was reportedly seen in nearly half of spike-specific TCRs.

Method: immunoSEQ multiplex PCR; TCRdb's copy keeps in-frame clones and lacks some. This table holds roughly 84,000 clones, about 85% found once. Notes on this clone: What it binds is unknown.

V gave up 6 bases and J gave up 3 bases, with 12 bases separating them. CDR3 length equals 13 residues. The chain carries TRBV12-3 or TRBV12-4 and TRBJ2-7; unclear D gene. The TCR originated in an adult in good health. The sample here was peripheral blood, taken on day 0 of AZD1222 vaccination. The CDR3 DNA reads TGTGCCAGCAGCGTCGGGTCCGTCTACGAGCAGTACTTC. Its protein product is CASSVGSVYEQYF.